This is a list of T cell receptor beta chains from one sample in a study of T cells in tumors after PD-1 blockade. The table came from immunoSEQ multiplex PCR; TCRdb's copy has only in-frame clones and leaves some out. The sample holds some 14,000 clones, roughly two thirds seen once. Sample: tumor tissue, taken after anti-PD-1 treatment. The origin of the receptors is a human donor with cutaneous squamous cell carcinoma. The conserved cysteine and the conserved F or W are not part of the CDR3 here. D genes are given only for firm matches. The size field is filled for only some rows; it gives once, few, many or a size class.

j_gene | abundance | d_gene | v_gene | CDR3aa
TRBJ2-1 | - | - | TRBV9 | ASSGGRSSGSYNEQF
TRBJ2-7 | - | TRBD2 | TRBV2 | ASSEARGREQY
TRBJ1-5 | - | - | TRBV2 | ASSGQGNNQPQH
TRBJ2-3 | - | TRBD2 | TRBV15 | ATSYRDYTDTQY
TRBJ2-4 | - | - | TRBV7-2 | ASSEYTPAKNIQY
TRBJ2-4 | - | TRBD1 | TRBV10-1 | ASSATGGAGNGAKNIQY
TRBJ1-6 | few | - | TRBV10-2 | ASSESGHLGTPLH
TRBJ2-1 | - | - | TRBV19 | ASTGAGTGSYNEQF
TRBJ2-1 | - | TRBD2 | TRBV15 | ATSRDNRGSSYNEQF
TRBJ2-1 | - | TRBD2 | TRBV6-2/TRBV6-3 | ASSHERGEQF
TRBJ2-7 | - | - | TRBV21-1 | ASSKVLGGNSYEQY
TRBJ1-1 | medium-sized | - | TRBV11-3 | ASSLDRSGNTEAF
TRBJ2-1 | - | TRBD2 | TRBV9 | ASSAISGSSYNEQF
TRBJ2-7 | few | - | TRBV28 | ASSLLRGGQY
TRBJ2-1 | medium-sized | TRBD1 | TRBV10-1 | ASAGQGSYNEQF
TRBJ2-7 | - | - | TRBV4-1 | ASSQDREAPGQY
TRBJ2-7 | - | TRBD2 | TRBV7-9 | ASSLALGGEPYEQY
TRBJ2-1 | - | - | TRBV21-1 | ASSKGVANVSYNEQF
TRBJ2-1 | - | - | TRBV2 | ASRASPGTQYNEQF
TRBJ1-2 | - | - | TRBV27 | ASSPQSGAGLYGYT
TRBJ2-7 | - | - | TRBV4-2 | ASSPFPGAIYEQY
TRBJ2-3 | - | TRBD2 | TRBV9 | ASSVGSSGGTDTQY
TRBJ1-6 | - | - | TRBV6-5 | ASSPGRGLNSPLH
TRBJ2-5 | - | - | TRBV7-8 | ASSLGRGPAWETQY
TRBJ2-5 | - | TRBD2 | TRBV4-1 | ASSQPDRLAAIKY
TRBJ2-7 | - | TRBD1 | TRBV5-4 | ASSSEPTGGSSYEQY
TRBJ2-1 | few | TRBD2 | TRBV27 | ASSLIGGRTYNEQF
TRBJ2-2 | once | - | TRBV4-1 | ASSRDLFYTGELF
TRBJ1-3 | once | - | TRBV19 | ASSPGWGQASGNTIY
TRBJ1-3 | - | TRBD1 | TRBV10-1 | ASPLITGETGNTIY
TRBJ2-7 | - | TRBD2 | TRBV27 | ASRPELAGWYEQY
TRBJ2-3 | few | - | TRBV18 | ASSPRDFEDTQY
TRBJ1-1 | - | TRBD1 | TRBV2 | ASNKGIKTGHTEAF
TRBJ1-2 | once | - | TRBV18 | ASSPPQGDYGYT
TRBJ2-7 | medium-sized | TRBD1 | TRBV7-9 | ASSLSGTGSYEQY
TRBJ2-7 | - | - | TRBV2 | ASSDKPRGVQY
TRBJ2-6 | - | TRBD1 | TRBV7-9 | ASSQGVGLRSGANVLT